These 24 T cell receptor beta chains share one sample of origin, sequenced in a study of cytomegalovirus exposure and HLA in healthy donors. 13 Jbeta primers and 60 Vbeta primers were used for the PCR. Clones were read by immunoSEQ multiplex PCR, and TCRdb kept only the in-frame ones, dropping some. The data contain 250,000 or so clones, 85% of them singletons. The material sequenced was PBMCs. All receptors derive from a human donor in good health.

The V gene is TRBV19, the J gene TRBJ1-5, with D possibly matching TRBD1 (6 bases). Germline V lookup: CDR1 LNHDA, CDR2 SQIVND (reference sequence). CDR3 length equals 14 residues. Trimming pared 3 bases from V and 6 bases from J, leaving 12 bases between. This chain's CDR3 is CASSIAQGTQPQHF. The CDR3 coding sequence is TGTGCCAGTAGTATTGCACAGGGCACTCAGCCCCAGCATTTT.

The rearrangement links TRBV5-4 to TRBJ2-2; 8 bases map to TRBD2. This CDR3 has 16 residues. With 5 bases clipped from V and 4 bases from J, the junction kept 10 bases outside the gene matches. Germline V lookup: CDR1 SGHNT, CDR2 YYREEE (reference sequence). The CDR3: CASRSSGPHSTGELFF. As DNA, the CDR3 is TGTGCCAGCAGGTCTAGCGGGCCTCACAGCACCGGGGAGCTGTTTTTT.

V usage is TRBV19 and J usage is TRBJ2-1; 7 nucleotides align to TRBD2. J was trimmed by 5 bases and V by 4 bases; bases with no gene match: 5. Germline V gives CDR1 LNHDA, CDR2 SQIVND (reference sequence). This CDR3 region has 14 residues. DNA of the CDR3: TGTGCCAGTAGTAGGGCGGGAGCGCACAATGAGCAGTTCTTC. Translated: CASSRAGAHNEQFF. The complete variable domain, with remaining parts taken from reference TRBV19 and TRBJ2-1, reads DGGITQSPKYLFRKEGQNVTLSCEQNLNHDAMYWYRQDPGQGLRLIYYSQIVNDFQKGDIAEGYSVSREKKESFPLTVTSAQKNPTAFYLCASSRAGAHNEQFFGPGTRLTVL.

The chain is built from TRBV7-2 and TRBJ1-2; 7 bases align to TRBD1. V was clipped by 1 base and J by 2 bases; unmatched bases: 7. Germline lookup yields CDR1 SGHTA and CDR2 FQGNSA. The CDR3 spans 16 residues. The CDR3 loop reads CASSLGRGRGNYGYTF. In DNA form, the CDR3 reads TGTGCCAGCAGCTTAGGACGGGGCAGGGGGAACTATGGCTACACCTTC.

The rearrangement links TRBV7-9 to TRBJ1-1; no clear D gene. CDR1 is SEHNR and CDR2 is FQNEAQ in the germline V gene (reference sequence). The CDR3 length is 12 residues. V lost 5 bases, J lost 0 bases, and 4 bases lay in between. Here the CDR3 reads CASSPMNTEAFF. The CDR3 DNA follows: TGTGCCAGCAGCCCCATGAACACTGAAGCTTTCTTT. Full variable domain (outside the CDR3, taken from reference TRBV7-9 and TRBJ1-1): DTGVSQNPRHKITKRGQNVTFRCDPISEHNRLYWYRQTLGQGPEFLTYFQNEAQLEKSRLLSDRFSAERPKGSFSTLEIQRTEQGDSAMYLCASSPMNTEAFFGQGTRLTVV.

This chain joins TRBV10-3 and TRBJ2-7; 11 bases map to TRBD1. Germline trimming cut 4 bases from V and 3 bases from J; bases unmatched to any gene: 5. The CDR3 spans 15 residues. Germline V gene lookup returns CDR1 ENHRY and CDR2 SYGVKD. The CDR3 nucleotides are TGTGCCATCAGTGGGACGGGGACAGGGGGCTACGAGCAGTACTTC. Protein sequence: CAISGTGTGGYEQYF.

The chain has TRBV27 and TRBJ2-1; tentatively, D is TRBD2 (5 bases). The length of the CDR3 is 17 residues. V was cut by 7 bases and J by 8 bases, with 27 bases left in between. Germline V CDR1 and CDR2: MNHEY, SMNVEV (reference sequence). The CDR3 nucleotides are TGTGCCAGCAACTCCCACGTCACTAGTCAGGCGTGGGATGAGCAGTTCTTC. Protein product: CASNSHVTSQAWDEQFF.

This clone appeared once. Here the CDR3 DNA reads TGTGCCAGCAGTAGTCAGATCTACGAGCAGTACTTC. It encodes CASSSQIYEQYF. This chain connects TRBV25-1 to TRBJ2-7; D not resolved. The CDR3 has 12 residues. The V gene lost 5 bases and the J gene lost 3 bases, with 8 bases spanning the gap. The germline gives CDR1 MGHDK, CDR2 SYGVNS.

This clone was detected a few times. The V gene is TRBV2, the J gene TRBJ2-3; TRBD2 agrees at 8 bases. The length of the CDR3 is 13 residues. Germline CDR1 is SNHLY and CDR2 is FYNNEI. Germline trimming cut 5 bases from V and 5 bases from J; bases unmatched to any gene: 3. CDR3 region: CASSWREEDTQYF. CDR3 sequence (DNA): TGTGCCAGCAGTTGGCGGGAGGAAGATACGCAGTATTTT. Together with reference TRBV2 and TRBJ2-3, the CDR3 gives the full variable domain: EPEVTQTPSHQVTQMGQEVILRCVPISNHLYFYWYRQILGQKVEFLVSFYNNEISEKSEIFDDQFSVERPDGSNFTLKIRSTKLEDSAMYFCASSWREEDTQYFGPGTRLTVL.

This clone was picked up one time. The chain recombines TRBV30 with TRBJ1-1; possibly TRBD1 for D (5 bases). The CDR3 extends over 13 amino acids. With 3 bases removed from V and 0 bases from J, the gap between germline ends came to 8 bases. CDR1 and CDR2 (germline): GTSNPN, SVGIG (reference sequence). CDR3 sequence reads: CAWSKGLNTEAFF. CDR3 DNA: TGTGCCTGGAGCAAGGGGCTGAACACTGAAGCTTTCTTT.

The rearrangement joins TRBV7-8 to TRBJ2-7; TRBD2 aligns across 8 bases. The germline CDR1 and CDR2 sequences are SGHVS and FQNEAQ. The CDR3 loop spans 13 amino acids. V shed 3 bases, J shed 6 bases, and the junction held 4 bases outside the gene matches. In nucleotides, the CDR3 is TGTGCCAGCAGCTTCGTCGGGGGGGGCGAGCAGTACTTC. Protein: CASSFVGGGEQYF.

This chain uses TRBV7-9 with TRBJ2-7, with D possibly TRBD1 on 5 matching bases. Germline V gives CDR1 SEHNR, CDR2 FQNEAQ (reference sequence). Trimming removed 5 bases at V and 0 bases at J, with 20 bases between. The CDR3 length is 17 residues. CDR3 in amino acids: CASSKPPVGQGSYEQYF. In nucleotides, the CDR3 is TGTGCCAGCAGCAAGCCGCCTGTTGGGCAGGGCTCCTACGAGCAGTACTTC.

This clone turned up a few times. The chain combines TRBV6-1 with TRBJ1-4; TRBD1 matches at 7 bases. The V and J ends lost 10 bases and 6 bases, in that order; junction bases with no gene match: 14. The germline gives CDR1 MNHNS, CDR2 SASEGT. The CDR3 has 15 amino acids. The CDR3 nucleotides read TGTGCCACCACGAGCGGCATAACAGGGGATGAAAAACTGTTTTTT. Its protein is CATTSGITGDEKLFF.

The gene calls are TRBV18 and TRBJ1-3, with D unresolved. With 0 bases removed from V and 0 bases from J, the gap between germline ends came to 9 bases. CDR1 is KGHSH and CDR2 is LQKENI in the germline V gene. The CDR3 has 16 amino acids. In nucleotides, the CDR3 is TGTGCCAGCTCACCACCCGACTCTTACTCTGGAAACACCATATATTTT. Translated: CASSPPDSYSGNTIYF.

The chain carries TRBV28 and TRBJ2-7, with D possibly being TRBD1 (5 bases). CDR1 MDHEN and CDR2 SYDVKM come from the germline V gene. CDR3 size: 14 residues. Between the trimmed V and J ends, which lost 2 bases and 5 bases, there was a span of 13 bases. CDR3: CASSLGARSHEQYF. DNA of the CDR3: TGTGCCAGCAGTTTAGGGGCCCGGAGTCACGAGCAGTACTTC.

The chain carries TRBV5-1 and TRBJ2-5; 8 positions agree with TRBD1. The V and J ends lost 1 base and 5 bases, in that order; junction bases with no gene match: 10. Germline lookup yields CDR1 SGHRS and CDR2 YFSETQ. This CDR3 spans 16 amino acids. CDR3 amino acids: CASSLSSRGPGETQYF. CDR3 DNA sequence: TGCGCCAGCAGCTTGTCTAGCAGGGGGCCGGGGGAGACCCAGTACTTC.

J is TRBJ2-5 and V is TRBV7-2, with 8 bases identical to TRBD1. V was clipped by 4 bases and J by 0 bases; unmatched bases: 7. This CDR3 is built from 16 residues. Germline assignment: CDR1 SGHTA and CDR2 FQGNSA. CDR3 loop: CASSSGQDTYQETQYF. The CDR3 nucleotides read TGTGCCAGCAGCTCGGGACAGGACACGTACCAAGAGACCCAGTACTTC.

The rearrangement links TRBV6-1 to TRBJ2-1; possible D gene TRBD1, 6 bases. Germline CDR1 MNHNS, CDR2 SASEGT. The CDR3 runs 15 residues. Between the trimmed V and J ends, which lost 4 bases and 10 bases, there was a span of 20 bases. The CDR3 reads CASSGGQTRGAEQFF. The CDR3 DNA is TGTGCCAGCAGTGGTGGACAGACCCGGGGCGCGGAGCAGTTCTTC.

This clone occurred once. The chain combines TRBV30 with TRBJ2-5, with TRBD1 as a possible D gene (6 bases). In germline, CDR1 is GTSNPN, CDR2 SVGIG (reference sequence). V dropped 1 base and J dropped 9 bases, with 18 bases sitting between them. The CDR3 loop spans 14 amino acids. The CDR3 nucleotides read TGTGCCTGGAGTGGACTAAACAGGGTTCGGTCCCAGTACTTC. Its protein product is CAWSGLNRVRSQYF.

The V call is TRBV19, the J call TRBJ1-2; 8 positions agree with TRBD1. Germline CDR1 LNHDA, CDR2 SQIVND (reference sequence). Losses at the gene ends were 3 bases for V and 2 bases for J; bases not matched to a gene: 5. The CDR3 spans 15 residues. The CDR3 here is CASSIVGQGNYGYTF. CDR3 bases: TGTGCCAGTAGTATTGTAGGACAGGGAAACTATGGCTACACCTTC.

The chain carries TRBV7-8 and TRBJ2-7, with 11 positions matching TRBD2. J was trimmed by 7 bases and V by 6 bases; bases with no gene match: 11. CDR3 length: 15 amino acids. CDR1 and CDR2 from the germline V gene are SGHVS and FQNEAQ. For the CDR3, the DNA is TGTGCCAGCAGGCTAGAATGGTCTAGCGGGAGGGAGCAGTACTTC. Protein product: CASRLEWSSGREQYF.

The chain recombines TRBV30 with TRBJ1-2, with a weak D call TRBD1 (5 bases). CDR1 is GTSNPN, CDR2 SVGIG, per germline (reference sequence). V was clipped by 1 base and J by 7 bases, with 7 bases between them. The CDR3 covers 11 residues. The CDR3 nucleotides read TGTGCCTGGAGTGACAGGTCTGGCTACACCTTC. Translated: CAWSDRSGYTF.

The J gene is TRBJ1-1, the V gene TRBV30; perhaps TRBD1 as D (5 bases). Deletions cut 0 bases from V and 5 bases from J, with 13 bases between. Germline CDR1 reads GTSNPN; CDR2 reads SVGIG (reference sequence). The CDR3 consists of 14 residues. CDR3 DNA sequence: TGTGCCTGGAGTGTACTTTCCGGGGGTACTGAAGCTTTCTTT. This encodes CAWSVLSGGTEAFF.

The V and J genes are TRBV19 and TRBJ2-6; possible D gene TRBD1, 6 bases. V lost 6 bases to trimming and J lost 0 bases, with 12 bases between them. Germline CDR1 LNHDA, CDR2 SQIVND (reference sequence). CDR3 length: 16 residues. The CDR3 bases are TGTGCCAGTAGATCCAGGGGCATCTCTGGGGCCAACGTCCTGACTTTC. Translating gives CASRSRGISGANVLTF.